This T cell receptor (beta chain) was retrieved from a study of blood T cell repertoires in COVID-19. Looking at the study overall: The cDNA or gDNA used as material had been derived from T cells, B-cell-depleted T cells, or PBMCs.

The CDR3 consists of 13 residues. Germline CDR1 reads LNHDA; CDR2 reads SQIVND (reference sequence). V was pared by 6 bases and J by 7 bases, with 2 bases of the junction left unmatched. Study processing details: Nucleated cell number was recorded as an estimate derived from reference gene primer amplification. The table came from immunoSEQ multiplex PCR; TCRdb's copy has only in-frame clones and leaves some out. That table is the source of V, J and clone size, and D and trimming were worked out from the DNA. The data hold 28,000 or so clones, with about four fifths observed a single time. Sequenced input: peripheral blood. The TCR originated in a human donor in a cohort sampled during active COVID-19. The V call is TRBV19, the J call TRBJ2-3; 12 bases map to TRBD2. CDR3 loop: CASRTSGSYTQYF. As DNA, the CDR3 is TGTGCCAGTAGGACTAGCGGGAGCTATACGCAGTATTTT.